The entry that follows covers one T cell receptor beta chain sequence. The antigen remains undetermined. The read finishes 3 residues shy of the CDR3 end, and the germline J gene is used to complete it. Using immunoSEQ multiplex PCR, the repertoire was profiled, and TCRdb retains in-frame clones only, with some absent. In total, the table holds about 20,000 clones. The data are from a study of T cells in women clearing cervical HPV infection. Study information: No precancer developed; the control's incident HPV16 infection cleared within 12 months. Points from the study as a whole: A classifier using richness and V gene abundances reached an AUC of about 0.83. CIN3+ cases had significantly higher TCR richness than controls; evenness did not differ.

MY09/MY11 PCR detected cervical HPV DNA; dot-blot assigned genotypes. The CDR3 is made up of 14 amino acids. Germline V gives CDR1 SNHLY, CDR2 FYNNEI. This receptor was obtained from a woman aged 18 to 75 with a cervical HPV16 infection that either progressed to CIN3+ or cleared (not recorded which). What was sequenced was blood buffy coat. The J gene is TRBJ1-2, the V gene TRBV2, with D possibly being TRBD1 (6 bases). CDR3 residues: CASSDRTESYDYTF. CDR3 DNA, as far as it was read: TGTGCCAGCAGTGACAGGACAGAATCTTACGAC.